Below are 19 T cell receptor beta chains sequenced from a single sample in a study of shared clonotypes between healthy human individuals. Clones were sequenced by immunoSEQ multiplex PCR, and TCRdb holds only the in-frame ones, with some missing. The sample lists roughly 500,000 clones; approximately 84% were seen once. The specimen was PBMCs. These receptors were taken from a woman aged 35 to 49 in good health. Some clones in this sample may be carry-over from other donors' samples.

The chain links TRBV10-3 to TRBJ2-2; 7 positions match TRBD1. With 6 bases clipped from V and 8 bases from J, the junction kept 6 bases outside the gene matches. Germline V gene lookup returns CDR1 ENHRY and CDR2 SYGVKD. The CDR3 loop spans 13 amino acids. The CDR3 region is CAISDRQGGELFF. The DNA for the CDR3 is TGTGCCATCAGCGACCGACAGGGAGGGGAGCTGTTTTTT.

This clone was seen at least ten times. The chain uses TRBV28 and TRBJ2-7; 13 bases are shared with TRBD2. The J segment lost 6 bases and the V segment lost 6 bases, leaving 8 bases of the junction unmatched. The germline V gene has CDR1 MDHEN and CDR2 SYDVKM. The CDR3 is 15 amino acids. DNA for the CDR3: TGTGCCAGCAGACCCGGGACTAGCGGGATCTCCGAGCAGTACTTC. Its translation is CASRPGTSGISEQYF. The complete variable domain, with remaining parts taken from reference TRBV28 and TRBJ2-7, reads DVKVTQSSRYLVKRTGEKVFLECVQDMDHENMFWYRQDPGLGLRLIYFSYDVKMKEKGDIPEGYSVSREKKERFSLILESASTNQTSMYLCASRPGTSGISEQYFGPGTRLTVT.

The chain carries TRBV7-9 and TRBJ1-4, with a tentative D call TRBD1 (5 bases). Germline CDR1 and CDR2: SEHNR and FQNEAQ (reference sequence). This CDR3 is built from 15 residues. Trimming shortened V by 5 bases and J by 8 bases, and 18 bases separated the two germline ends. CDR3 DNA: TGTGCCAGCAGCGTAGATGGGCAGTGGGACGAAAAACTGTTTTTT. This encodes CASSVDGQWDEKLFF.

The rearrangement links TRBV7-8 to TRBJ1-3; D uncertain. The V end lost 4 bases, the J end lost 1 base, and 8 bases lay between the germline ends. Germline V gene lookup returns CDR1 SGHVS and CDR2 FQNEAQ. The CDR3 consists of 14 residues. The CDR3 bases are TGTGCCAGCAGCTCTACTGGGTCTGGAAACACCATATATTTT. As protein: CASSSTGSGNTIYF. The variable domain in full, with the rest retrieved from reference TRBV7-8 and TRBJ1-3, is GAGVSQSPRYKVAKRGQDVALRCDPISGHVSLFWYQQALGQGPEFLTYFQNEAQLDKSGLPSDRFFAERPEGSVSTLKIQRTQQEDSAVYLCASSSTGSGNTIYFGEGSWLTVV.

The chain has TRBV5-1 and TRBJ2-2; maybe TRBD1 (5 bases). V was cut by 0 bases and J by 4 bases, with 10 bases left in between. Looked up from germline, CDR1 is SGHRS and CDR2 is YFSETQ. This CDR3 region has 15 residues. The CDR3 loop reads CASSLAQGPTGELFF. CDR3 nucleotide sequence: TGCGCCAGCAGCTTGGCGCAGGGCCCCACCGGGGAGCTGTTTTTT.

CDR3 nucleotides: TGTGCCAGCAGTCCCTTCATACTAGCGGGACTCCCTCATGAGCAGTTCTTC. As protein: CASSPFILAGLPHEQFF. The chain links TRBV27 to TRBJ2-1; 10 nucleotides match TRBD2. Trimming at V came to 5 bases and at J to 8 bases, leaving 15 bases not matched to a gene. CDR1 is MNHEY and CDR2 is SMNVEV in the germline V gene (reference sequence). The CDR3 has 17 residues.

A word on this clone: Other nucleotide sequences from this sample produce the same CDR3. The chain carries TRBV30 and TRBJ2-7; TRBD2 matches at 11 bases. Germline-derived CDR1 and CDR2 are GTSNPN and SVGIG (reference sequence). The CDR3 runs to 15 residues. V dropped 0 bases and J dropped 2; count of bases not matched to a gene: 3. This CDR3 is CAWSVLGLAAYEQYF. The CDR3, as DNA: TGTGCCTGGAGTGTACTGGGACTAGCGGCCTACGAGCAGTACTTC.

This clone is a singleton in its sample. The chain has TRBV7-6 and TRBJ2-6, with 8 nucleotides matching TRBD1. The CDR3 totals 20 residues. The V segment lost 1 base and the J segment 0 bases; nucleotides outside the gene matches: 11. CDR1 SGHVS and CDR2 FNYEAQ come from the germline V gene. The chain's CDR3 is CASSLVPIQGAPSGANVLTF. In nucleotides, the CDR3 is TGTGCCAGCAGCTTAGTCCCGATTCAGGGGGCCCCCTCTGGGGCCAACGTCCTGACTTTC.

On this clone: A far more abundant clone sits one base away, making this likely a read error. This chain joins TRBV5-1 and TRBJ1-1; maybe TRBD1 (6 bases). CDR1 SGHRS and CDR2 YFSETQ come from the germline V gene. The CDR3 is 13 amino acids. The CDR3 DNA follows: TGCGCCAGCAGCTTGGTCGGGGGCACTGAAACTTTCTTT. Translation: CASSLVGGTETFF.

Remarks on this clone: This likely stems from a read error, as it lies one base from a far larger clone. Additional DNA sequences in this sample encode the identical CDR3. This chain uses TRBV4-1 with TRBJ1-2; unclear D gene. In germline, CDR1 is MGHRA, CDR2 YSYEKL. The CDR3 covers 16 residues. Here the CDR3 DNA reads TGCGCCAGCAGCCGCTCCGAGTGGGCCCCGCAGGATGGCTACACCTTT. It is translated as CASSRSEWAPQDGYTF.

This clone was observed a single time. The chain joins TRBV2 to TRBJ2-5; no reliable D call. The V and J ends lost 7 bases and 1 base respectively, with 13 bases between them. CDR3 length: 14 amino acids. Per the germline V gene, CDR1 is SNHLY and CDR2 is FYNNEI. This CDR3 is CASKREVGQETQYF. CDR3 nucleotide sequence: TGTGCCAGCAAGCGTGAAGTGGGCCAAGAGACCCAGTACTTC.

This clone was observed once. The CDR3 coding sequence is TGCAGCGTTTCTGAGTCTGGAAACACCATATATTTT. Translating it yields CSVSESGNTIYF. The chain has TRBV29-1 and TRBJ1-3; no reliable D call. Trimming left V 5 bases short and J 1 base short, with 6 bases between. The CDR3 loop spans 12 amino acids. The V gene's germline CDR1 is SQVTM and CDR2 ANQGSEA.

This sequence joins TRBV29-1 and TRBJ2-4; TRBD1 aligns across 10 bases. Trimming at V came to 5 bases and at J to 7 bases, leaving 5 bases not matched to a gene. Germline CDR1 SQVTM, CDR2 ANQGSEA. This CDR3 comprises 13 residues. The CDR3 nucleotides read TGCAGCGTTCCTGGGACAGGGGTGAACATTCAGTACTTC. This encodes CSVPGTGVNIQYF.

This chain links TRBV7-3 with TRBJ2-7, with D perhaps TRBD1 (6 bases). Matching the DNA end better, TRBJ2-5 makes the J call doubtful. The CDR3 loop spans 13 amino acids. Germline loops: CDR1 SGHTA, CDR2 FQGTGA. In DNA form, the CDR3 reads TGTGCCAGCAGCTTAAACAGGGAGGAGACCCAGTACTTC. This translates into CASSLNREETQYF.

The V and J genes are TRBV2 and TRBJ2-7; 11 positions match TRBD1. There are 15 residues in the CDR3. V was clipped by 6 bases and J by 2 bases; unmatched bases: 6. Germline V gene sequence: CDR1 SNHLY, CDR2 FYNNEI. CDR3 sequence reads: CASRSPGQGAYEQYF. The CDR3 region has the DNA TGTGCCAGCAGAAGCCCGGGACAGGGGGCCTACGAGCAGTACTTC.

CDR3 in DNA: TGCGCCAGCAGCCGAGTAGGGGCCCAAGAGACCCAGTACTTC. Its translation is CASSRVGAQETQYF. The gene calls are TRBV4-1 and TRBJ2-5, with D maybe TRBD1 (5 bases). Germline V lookup: CDR1 MGHRA, CDR2 YSYEKL. Trimming took 4 bases from V and 1 from J, leaving 10 bases between them. The CDR3 spans 14 residues.

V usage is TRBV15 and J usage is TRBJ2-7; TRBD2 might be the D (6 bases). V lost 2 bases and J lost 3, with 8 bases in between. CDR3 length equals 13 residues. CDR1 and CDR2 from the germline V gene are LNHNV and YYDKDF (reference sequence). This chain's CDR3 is CATSRSAGYEQYF. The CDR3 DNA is TGTGCCACCAGCAGATCAGCGGGCTACGAGCAGTACTTC.

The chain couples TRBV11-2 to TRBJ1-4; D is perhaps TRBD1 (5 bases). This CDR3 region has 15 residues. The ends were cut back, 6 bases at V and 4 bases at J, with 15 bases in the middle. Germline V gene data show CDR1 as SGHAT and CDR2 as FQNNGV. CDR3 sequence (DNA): TGTGCCAGCAGTAGACTTGACAGTAATAATGAAAAACTGTTTTTT. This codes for CASSRLDSNNEKLFF.

The chain's CDR3 is CASSMVESYGYTF. The CDR3, as DNA: TGTGCCAGTAGTATGGTCGAAAGCTATGGCTACACCTTC. This chain uses TRBV19 with TRBJ1-2; D is uncertain. V was cut by 3 bases and J by 4 bases, with 9 bases left in between. CDR3 size: 13 residues. The V gene's germline CDR1 is LNHDA and CDR2 SQIVND (reference sequence). Using reference TRBV19 and TRBJ1-2 for the parts outside the CDR3, the full variable domain is DGGITQSPKYLFRKEGQNVTLSCEQNLNHDAMYWYRQDPGQGLRLIYYSQIVNDFQKGDIAEGYSVSREKKESFPLTVTSAQKNPTAFYLCASSMVESYGYTFGSGTRLTVV.